These T cell receptor beta chains were read from a single sample in a study of CD8+CD57+ T cells in acquired aplastic anemia. TCRdb processed the reads anew with MiXCR; each CDR3 protein has one entry. The data hold some 150,000 distinct CDR3 sequences, with around 41% observed a single time. Sequenced material: sorted CD4+, CD8+, or CD8+CD57+ T cells (not recorded which) from PBMCs. These receptors all come from a human donor in good health, serving as a control. Both conserved end residues are part of each CDR3. D genes are given only for firm matches. The size entry is marked missing in some rows and otherwise reads once, few, many or a size class.

v_gene: TRBV7-9
abundance: .
j_gene: TRBJ1-1
d_gene: .
CDR3aa: CASSLVPSTTEAFF
CDR3nt: TGTGCCAGCAGCTTAGTACCGAGCACCACTGAAGCTTTCTTT

v_gene: TRBV18
abundance: .
j_gene: TRBJ2-2
d_gene: .
CDR3aa: CASSPPGAGIGGELFF
CDR3nt: TGTGCCAGCTCACCACCGGGGGCCGGGATCGGCGGGGAGCTGTTTTTT

v_gene: TRBV20-1
abundance: .
j_gene: TRBJ1-5
d_gene: TRBD1
CDR3aa: CSATRQGDQPQHF
CDR3nt: TGCAGTGCCACCAGACAGGGGGATCAGCCCCAGCATTTT

v_gene: TRBV19
abundance: many
j_gene: TRBJ2-7
d_gene: .
CDR3aa: CASSIKRAEHYEQYF
CDR3nt: TGTGCCAGTAGTATAAAGCGAGCGGAGCACTACGAGCAGTACTTC

v_gene: TRBV3-1
abundance: .
j_gene: TRBJ2-1
d_gene: .
CDR3aa: CASSPRVRGGHNEQFF
CDR3nt: TGTGCCAGCAGCCCCCGAGTGAGGGGGGGCCACAATGAGCAGTTCTTC

v_gene: TRBV20-1
abundance: .
j_gene: TRBJ1-5
d_gene: TRBD1
CDR3aa: CSARPGQGGNQPQHF
CDR3nt: TGCAGTGCTCGACCGGGACAGGGAGGGAATCAGCCCCAGCATTTT

v_gene: TRBV18
abundance: .
j_gene: TRBJ1-1
d_gene: .
CDR3aa: CASSLPGGVTEAFF
CDR3nt: TGTGCCAGCTCCCTACCGGGGGGGGTAACTGAAGCTTTCTTT

v_gene: TRBV10-3
abundance: .
j_gene: TRBJ2-6
d_gene: TRBD1
CDR3aa: CAISEDRESGANVLTF
CDR3nt: TGTGCCATCAGTGAAGACAGGGAATCTGGGGCCAACGTCCTGACTTTC

v_gene: TRBV2
abundance: .
j_gene: TRBJ1-4
d_gene: .
CDR3aa: CASTTLVREKLFF
CDR3nt: TGTGCCAGCACAACACTGGTGCGGGAAAAACTGTTTTTT

v_gene: TRBV5-5
abundance: many
j_gene: TRBJ2-7
d_gene: .
CDR3aa: CASSLGSYSLDEQYF
CDR3nt: TGTGCCAGCAGCTTGGGTTCCTACTCTCTGGACGAGCAGTACTTC

v_gene: TRBV2
abundance: .
j_gene: TRBJ1-1
d_gene: .
CDR3aa: CASSVGNLAFF
CDR3nt: TGTGCCAGCAGCGTAGGGAATTTGGCTTTCTTT

v_gene: TRBV9
abundance: many
j_gene: TRBJ2-7
d_gene: TRBD2
CDR3aa: CASSHLPGLAARGEQYF
CDR3nt: TGTGCCAGCAGCCACCTGCCAGGACTAGCGGCTCGGGGGGAGCAGTACTTC

v_gene: TRBV11-3
abundance: many
j_gene: TRBJ1-2
d_gene: .
CDR3aa: CASSHLDTYGYTF
CDR3nt: TGTGCCAGCAGCCACCTAGACACGTATGGCTACACCTTC

v_gene: TRBV10-1
abundance: many
j_gene: TRBJ2-1
d_gene: .
CDR3aa: CASSEKQGLYNEQFF
CDR3nt: TGCGCCAGCAGTGAGAAGCAGGGTTTATACAATGAGCAGTTCTTC

v_gene: TRBV2
abundance: .
j_gene: TRBJ1-4
d_gene: .
CDR3aa: CASSDLGEKLFF
CDR3nt: TGTGCCAGCAGTGACCTAGGGGAAAAACTGTTTTTT

v_gene: TRBV29-1
abundance: .
j_gene: TRBJ2-5
d_gene: TRBD1
CDR3aa: CSVEHELDRALQETQYF
CDR3nt: TGCAGCGTTGAACACGAGCTGGACAGGGCCCTCCAAGAGACCCAGTACTTC

v_gene: TRBV10-2
abundance: .
j_gene: TRBJ1-2
d_gene: .
CDR3aa: CASSDRFYGYTF
CDR3nt: TGCGCCAGCAGTGACAGATTCTATGGCTACACCTTC

v_gene: TRBV12-3/TRBV12-4
abundance: many
j_gene: TRBJ1-3
d_gene: TRBD1
CDR3aa: CASSRSTGSGNTIYF
CDR3nt: TGTGCCAGCAGTCGCTCGACAGGGTCTGGAAACACCATATATTTT

v_gene: TRBV12-3/TRBV12-4
abundance: many
j_gene: TRBJ1-1
d_gene: .
CDR3aa: CASSLWGSNTEAFF
CDR3nt: TGTGCCAGCAGTTTATGGGGCTCGAATACTGAAGCTTTCTTT